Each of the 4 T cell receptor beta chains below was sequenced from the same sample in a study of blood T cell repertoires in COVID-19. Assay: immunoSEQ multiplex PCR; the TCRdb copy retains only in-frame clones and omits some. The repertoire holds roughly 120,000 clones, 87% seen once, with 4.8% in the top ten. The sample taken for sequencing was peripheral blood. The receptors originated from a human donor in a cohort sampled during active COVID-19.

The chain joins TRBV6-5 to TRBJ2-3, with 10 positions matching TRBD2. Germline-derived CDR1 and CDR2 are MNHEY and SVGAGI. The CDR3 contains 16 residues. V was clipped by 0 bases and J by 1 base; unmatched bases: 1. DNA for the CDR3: TGTGCCAGCAGTTACTCGCTAGCGGGGGGCACAGATACGCAGTATTTT. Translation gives CASSYSLAGGTDTQYF.

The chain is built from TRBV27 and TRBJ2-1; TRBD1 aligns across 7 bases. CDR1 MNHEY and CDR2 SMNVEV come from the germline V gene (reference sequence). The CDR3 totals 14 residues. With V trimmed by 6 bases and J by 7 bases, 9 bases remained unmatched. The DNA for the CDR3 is TGTGCCAGCAGGGGACAGTCAATCTGGAATGAGCAGTTCTTC. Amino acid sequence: CASRGQSIWNEQFF.

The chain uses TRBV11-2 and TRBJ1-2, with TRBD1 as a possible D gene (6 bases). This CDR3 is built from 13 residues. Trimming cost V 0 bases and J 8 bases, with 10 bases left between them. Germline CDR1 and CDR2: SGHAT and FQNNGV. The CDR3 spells CASSLERGLGYTF. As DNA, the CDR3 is TGTGCCAGCAGCTTAGAGCGGGGGCTGGGCTACACCTTC.

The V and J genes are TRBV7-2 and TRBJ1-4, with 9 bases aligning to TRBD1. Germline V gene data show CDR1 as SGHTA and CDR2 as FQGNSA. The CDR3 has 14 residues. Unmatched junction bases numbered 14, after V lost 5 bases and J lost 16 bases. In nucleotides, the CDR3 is TGTGCCAGCAGCCCCGGGACAGGGTCATCAGCTTGGTTTTTT. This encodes CASSPGTGSSAWFF.